The 22 T cell receptor beta chains given below trace back to one sample, sequenced in a study of T cell changes during pregnancy in multiple sclerosis. Only in-frame clones appear in the TCRdb table, and some are missing; sequencing was by immunoSEQ multiplex PCR. The data hold tens of thousands of clones, with 90% observed a single time. Here the sequenced sample was CD8+ T cells from peripheral blood mononuclear cells, taken in the second trimester of pregnancy. The source is a female donor with multiple sclerosis, enrolled in a pregnancy study.

V is TRBV6-5 and J is TRBJ1-5, with a weak D call TRBD1 (5 bases). The CDR3 runs 14 residues. V was cut by 4 bases and J by 6 bases, with 13 bases left in between. CDR1 and CDR2 from the germline V gene are MNHEY and SVGAGI. The CDR3 sequence is CASSFSGYSQPQHF. DNA for the CDR3: TGTGCCAGCAGTTTTTCAGGGTACTCTCAGCCCCAGCATTTT.

The chain combines TRBV5-1 with TRBJ1-1; D is perhaps TRBD1 (6 bases). The germline V and J ends were trimmed by 7 bases and 1 base, with 8 bases remaining between them. Germline lookup yields CDR1 SGHRS and CDR2 YFSETQ. The CDR3 consists of 12 residues. This chain's CDR3 is CASQQGNTEAFF. CDR3 DNA sequence: TGCGCCAGCCAACAGGGGAACACTGAAGCTTTCTTT.

This chain uses TRBV5-1 with TRBJ2-1, with 8 nucleotides matching TRBD2. Germline V lookup: CDR1 SGHRS, CDR2 YFSETQ. The CDR3 has 18 residues. Trimming removed 4 bases from V and 1 base from J; junction bases left unmatched: 13. This chain's CDR3 is CASSTSISGGGSYNEQFF. The DNA for the CDR3 is TGCGCCAGCAGCACCTCTATATCGGGAGGGGGTTCCTACAATGAGCAGTTCTTC.

This chain links TRBV10-1 with TRBJ2-3, with a tentative D call TRBD2 (5 bases). Germline CDR1 is WNHNN and CDR2 is SYGVQD (reference sequence). V was clipped by 6 bases and J by 6 bases, with 16 bases between them. This CDR3 region has 14 residues. For the CDR3, the DNA is TGCGCCAGCAGCCTGGACTCCGTAGGGGATACGCAGTATTTT. This gives the protein CASSLDSVGDTQYF.

The rearrangement joins TRBV28 to TRBJ2-5, with 10 bases fitting TRBD1. CDR3 length: 14 residues. V shed 6 bases, J shed 5 bases, and the junction held 6 bases outside the gene matches. Germline V gene lookup returns CDR1 MDHEN and CDR2 SYDVKM. The CDR3 bases are TGTGCCAGCAGGTCCCGGGACAGGGGTGAGACCCAGTACTTC. Its translation is CASRSRDRGETQYF.

The rearrangement uses TRBV27 and TRBJ1-5; TRBD1 matches at 10 bases. This CDR3 spans 15 amino acids. J gave up 5 bases and V 6 bases, and 7 bases lay outside the gene matches. Germline values: CDR1 MNHEY, CDR2 SMNVEV (reference sequence). CDR3: CASRAGTGVYQPQHF. For the CDR3, the DNA is TGTGCCAGCAGGGCCGGGACAGGGGTATATCAGCCCCAGCATTTT.

The genes are TRBV13 and TRBJ2-7, with 7 bases aligning to TRBD1. Germline loops: CDR1 PRHDT, CDR2 FYEKMQ (reference sequence). This CDR3 comprises 15 residues. V lost 5 bases and J lost 6; bases outside the gene matches: 13. The CDR3 DNA is TGTGCCAGCAGCCCTCAAGGGCAGGGGGATGGCGAGCAGTACTTC. It codes for CASSPQGQGDGEQYF. The whole variable domain, filled in from reference TRBV13 and TRBJ2-7, reads AAGVIQSPRHLIKEKRETATLKCYPIPRHDTVYWYQQGPGQDPQFLISFYEKMQSDKGSIPDRFSAQQFSDYHSELNMSSLELGDSALYFCASSPQGQGDGEQYFGPGTRLTVT.

The J gene is TRBJ2-2, the V gene TRBV6-5, with 7 bases identical to TRBD1. Per the germline V gene, CDR1 is MNHEY and CDR2 is SVGAGI. J gave up 4 bases and V 8 bases, and 7 bases lay outside the gene matches. The CDR3 spans 14 residues. CDR3 in amino acids: CASCNRGITGELFF. The CDR3 DNA reads TGTGCCAGCTGCAACAGGGGTATCACCGGGGAGCTGTTTTTT.

The V call is TRBV13, the J call TRBJ2-5, with 14 bases matching TRBD2. The trim removed 5 bases at V and 2 bases at J, leaving 7 bases unmatched. Germline CDR1 reads PRHDT; CDR2 reads FYEKMQ (reference sequence). CDR3 length: 17 amino acids. CDR3 in DNA: TGTGCCAGCAGCCTCGGGACTAGCGGGAGCGGGCAAGAGACCCAGTACTTC. Protein sequence: CASSLGTSGSGQETQYF.

The gene calls are TRBV14 and TRBJ2-7; 8 bases map to TRBD2. There are 16 residues in the CDR3. V dropped 0 bases and J dropped 2; count of bases not matched to a gene: 6. In germline, CDR1 is SGHDN, CDR2 FVKESK. CDR3 DNA sequence: TGTGCCAGCAGCCAAGATAAGGAGACTAGCGCCTACGAGCAGTACTTC. Translating gives CASSQDKETSAYEQYF.

The chain links TRBV4-1 to TRBJ2-1; D is possibly TRBD1 (6 bases). This CDR3 has 14 amino acids. The germline V and J ends were trimmed by 1 base and 7 bases, with 11 bases remaining between them. Germline V gene sequence: CDR1 MGHRA, CDR2 YSYEKL. The CDR3 protein is CASSQGDRGNEQFF. The CDR3 DNA sequence: TGCGCCAGCAGCCAAGGTGATAGGGGGAATGAGCAGTTCTTC.

V is TRBV5-1 and J is TRBJ2-7; 10 bases line up with TRBD2. Germline V gene lookup returns CDR1 SGHRS and CDR2 YFSETQ. Germline trimming cut 2 bases from V and 5 bases from J; bases unmatched to any gene: 31. The CDR3 sequence is 23 residues long. Written as DNA, the CDR3 is TGCGCCAGCAGCTTCCAGATTGGGGTTCTGAATTTCCTAGCGGGAGCCCCGGTTGACGAGCAGTACTTC. It yields the protein CASSFQIGVLNFLAGAPVDEQYF.

V is TRBV7-9 and J is TRBJ1-1; possibly TRBD1 for D (5 bases). Germline CDR1 reads SEHNR; CDR2 reads FQNEAQ (reference sequence). The CDR3 runs 17 residues. V was shortened by 2 bases and J by 0 bases, with 16 bases between the two germline ends. The CDR3 protein is CASSLTDKSSLNTEAFF. The CDR3 bases are TGTGCCAGCAGCTTAACGGACAAGTCATCCTTGAACACTGAAGCTTTCTTT.

The chain has TRBV5-3 and TRBJ2-1, with TRBD2 matching 9 bases. TRBV5-3 is flagged as an ORF with uncertain function. This CDR3 has 23 amino acids. V was pared by 0 bases and J by 10 bases, with 32 bases of the junction left unmatched. CDR3: CARSLDSFGFLAGSEPPRSEQFF. The CDR3 DNA sequence: TGTGCCAGAAGCTTGGATAGTTTCGGTTTTCTAGCGGGGTCGGAGCCGCCCCGTTCGGAGCAGTTCTTC.

The gene calls are TRBV21-1 and TRBJ2-7; the tabulated D call, TRBD1, remains unverified against the DNA. TRBV21-1 is noted as a pseudogene. CDR3 length: 16 amino acids. CDR3 region: CASSIQTGGLSYEQYF. The DNA for the CDR3 is TGTGCCAGCAGCATTCAAACAGGGGGACTCTCCTACGAGCAGTACTTC.

The chain uses TRBV7-2 and TRBJ2-3, with 7 bases matching TRBD1. From germline, CDR1 is SGHTA and CDR2 FQGNSA. This CDR3 region has 15 residues. V gave up 2 bases and J gave up 2 bases; unmatched junction bases: 4. DNA for the CDR3: TGTGCCAGCAGCTTACCGGGACAGACCACAGATACGCAGTATTTT. It encodes CASSLPGQTTDTQYF.

The chain has TRBV6-4 and TRBJ2-4; D is perhaps TRBD2 (6 bases). CDR1 and CDR2 from the germline V gene are MRHNA and SNTAGT. V was pared by 5 bases and J by 0 bases, with 14 bases between. This CDR3 has 16 residues. DNA of the CDR3: TGTGCCAGCAGTTACGCCGGGGGACTAGCCAAAAACATTCAGTACTTC. It is translated as CASSYAGGLAKNIQYF.

A word on this clone: The sample has other DNA sequences that encode this CDR3 too. This chain connects TRBV6-1 to TRBJ2-7; possible D gene TRBD1, 6 bases. V was clipped by 4 bases and J by 2 bases, with 9 bases between them. CDR1 is MNHNS and CDR2 is SASEGT in the germline V gene. CDR3 length equals 13 residues. In nucleotides, the CDR3 is TGTGCCAGCAGTGTAACAGGGACCTACGAGCAGTACTTC. Amino acids: CASSVTGTYEQYF.

The chain recombines TRBV7-9 with TRBJ2-1; 10 positions agree with TRBD1. The CDR3 sequence is 14 residues long. The ends lost 4 bases at V and 8 bases at J; junction bases unmatched: 5. Germline V CDR1 and CDR2: SEHNR, FQNEAQ (reference sequence). The CDR3 protein is CASSSRDRGYEQFF. The CDR3 DNA reads as TGTGCCAGCAGCTCCCGGGACAGGGGATATGAGCAGTTCTTC.

This chain joins TRBV7-2 and TRBJ2-7, with 7 bases matching TRBD1. Germline V gene sequence: CDR1 SGHTA, CDR2 FQGNSA. CDR3 length: 14 residues. Losses at the gene ends were 2 bases for V and 4 bases for J; bases not matched to a gene: 5. The DNA of the CDR3 is TGTGCCAGCAGCTTAAGGGGGCAGGGTTACGAGCAGTACTTC. Translation: CASSLRGQGYEQYF.

The CDR3 sequence is CAILEDTAPKWGYTF. The DNA of the CDR3 is TGTGCCATCCTAGAGGATACTGCTCCAAAGTGGGGCTACACCTTC. The rearrangement uses TRBV10-3 and TRBJ1-2; D remains unclear. Germline V gene data show CDR1 as ENHRY and CDR2 as SYGVKD. CDR3 size: 15 residues. The germline V and J ends were trimmed by 8 bases and 8 bases, with 24 bases remaining between them.

The CDR3 is CASSQVHSGPYEQYF. CDR3 sequence (DNA): TGCGCCAGCAGCCAAGTTCATAGCGGACCCTACGAGCAGTACTTC. The chain links TRBV4-1 to TRBJ2-7; D may be TRBD2 (6 bases). The CDR3 covers 15 residues. With 1 base removed from V and 2 bases from J, the gap between germline ends came to 12 bases. Looked up from germline, CDR1 is MGHRA and CDR2 is YSYEKL.